Following are 17 T cell receptor beta chains from one sample sequenced in a study of shared T cell receptors in the human thymus. Using immunoSEQ multiplex PCR, the repertoire was profiled, and TCRdb retains in-frame clones only, with some absent. The sample yields 500,000 to 850,000 clones, over 75% seen once. These data also featured in a second study, about human thymus T cells.

What was sequenced was thymocytes. Receptor source: a boy under three years old with a congenital heart defect.

This chain links TRBV9 with TRBJ1-1, with 7 positions matching TRBD1. Trimming cost V 4 bases and J 5 bases; bases outside gene matches: 14. The CDR3 length is 16 residues. Per germline, CDR1 SGDLS and CDR2 YYNGEE. CDR3 sequence: CASSPSTGTFGTEAFF. CDR3 bases: TGTGCCAGCAGCCCTTCGACAGGGACGTTTGGGACTGAAGCTTTCTTT.

This clone was picked up one time. The V call is TRBV28, the J call TRBJ1-2, with a weak D call TRBD1 (5 bases). Trimming removed 8 bases from V and 3 bases from J, with 22 bases in between. There are 16 residues in the CDR3. CDR1 and CDR2 (germline): MDHEN, SYDVKM. DNA for the CDR3: TGTGCCAGCGGTGGAGGTAAGGCCAGGGAGGACTATGGCTACACCTTC. Protein sequence: CASGGGKAREDYGYTF.

V usage is TRBV7-9 and J usage is TRBJ2-3; D possibly corresponds to TRBD1 (6 bases). The CDR3 totals 15 residues. Trimming cost V 3 bases and J 1 base, with 11 bases left between them. Germline loops: CDR1 SEHNR, CDR2 FQNEAQ (reference sequence). CDR3 bases: TGTGCCAGCAGCTTCTTGGCAGGGGGCACAGATACGCAGTATTTT. Protein product: CASSFLAGGTDTQYF.

This clone was counted between two and nine times. The V call is TRBV5-6, the J call TRBJ2-5; a weak D match, TRBD2 (5 bases). This CDR3 spans 15 amino acids. Trimming stripped 0 bases from V and 2 bases from J, with 11 bases between. Germline CDR1 is SGHDT and CDR2 is YYEEEE. CDR3 DNA sequence: TGTGCCAGCAGCTTGGGGAGGTCGTTTCAAGAGACCCAGTACTTC. As protein: CASSLGRSFQETQYF. Based on the CDR3 plus reference TRBV5-6 and TRBJ2-5, the full variable domain is DAGVTQSPTHLIKTRGQQVTLRCSPKSGHDTVSWYQQALGQGPQFIFQYYEEEERQRGNFPDRFSGHQFPNYSSELNVNALLLGDSALYLCASSLGRSFQETQYFGPGTRLLVL.

The gene calls are TRBV29-1 and TRBJ2-3; 7 nucleotides match TRBD1. Trimming cost V 6 bases and J 7 bases; bases outside gene matches: 10. Germline V CDR1 and CDR2: SQVTM, ANQGSEA. This CDR3 region has 13 residues. The DNA of the CDR3 is TGCAGCGTGAACTCGGGACAGCGGAATACGCAGTATTTT. Its protein product is CSVNSGQRNTQYF.

V gene TRBV7-9 combines with J gene TRBJ2-7; 10 bases fit TRBD1. This CDR3 contains 14 residues. Germline CDR1 is SEHNR and CDR2 is FQNEAQ (reference sequence). V shed 5 bases, J shed 4 bases, and the junction held 5 bases outside the gene matches. CDR3 in DNA: TGTGCCAGCAGCAGGGACAGGGGTTGGTACGAGCAGTACTTC. Its translation: CASSRDRGWYEQYF.

This chain joins TRBV15 and TRBJ1-1; possibly TRBD1 for D (5 bases). CDR1 LNHNV and CDR2 YYDKDF come from the germline V gene (reference sequence). V was cut by 0 bases and J by 3 bases, with 8 bases left in between. This CDR3 has 14 amino acids. The CDR3 here is CATSRDRAHTEAFF. DNA for the CDR3: TGTGCCACCAGCAGAGACAGGGCGCACACTGAAGCTTTCTTT.

The CDR3 loop reads CASSQEPGDLSAQHF. In DNA, the CDR3 is TGCGCCAGCAGCCAAGAACCAGGCGACCTCTCGGCCCAGCATTTT. The chain joins TRBV4-3 to TRBJ1-5; D gene ambiguous. V was trimmed by 0 bases and J by 11 bases, leaving 17 bases between them. CDR3 length: 15 residues. The germline V gene encodes CDR1 LGHNA and CDR2 YSLEER.

The rearrangement uses TRBV5-6 and TRBJ1-4; 8 bases line up with TRBD1. V lost 0 bases, J lost 5 bases, and 6 bases stayed unmatched. Per germline, CDR1 SGHDT and CDR2 YYEEEE. This CDR3 contains 16 residues. This CDR3 is CASSLATDRENEKLFF. CDR3 coding DNA: TGTGCCAGCAGCTTGGCCACGGACAGGGAGAATGAAAAACTGTTTTTT.

The chain recombines TRBV7-9 with TRBJ2-1; 8 bases agree with TRBD1. From germline, CDR1 is SEHNR and CDR2 FQNEAQ (reference sequence). The CDR3 extends over 13 amino acids. With 11 bases clipped from V and 9 bases from J, the junction kept 12 bases outside the gene matches. This CDR3 reads CAGDTSGGREQFF. DNA for the CDR3: TGTGCCGGGGACACGTCAGGGGGCCGTGAGCAGTTCTTC.

This clone was seen only a few times. The sample has other DNA sequences that encode this CDR3 too. J is TRBJ1-1 and V is TRBV28; the D gene is possibly TRBD1 (6 bases). CDR3 length: 13 residues. V lost 4 bases, J lost 1 base, and 7 bases lay in between. Germline V gene lookup returns CDR1 MDHEN and CDR2 SYDVKM. Written as DNA, the CDR3 is TGTGCCAGCAGTTCGACAGGGAACACTGAAGCTTTCTTT. Translation gives CASSSTGNTEAFF.

This chain links TRBV11-2 with TRBJ2-7, with D possibly matching TRBD2 (5 bases). Trimming took off 5 bases at V and 6 bases at J, with 14 bases between the two ends. Germline V lookup: CDR1 SGHAT, CDR2 FQNNGV. This CDR3 is 13 amino acids long. The CDR3 reads CASSPPDEGEQYF. The CDR3 nucleotides are TGTGCCAGCAGCCCGCCGGACGAGGGCGAGCAGTACTTC.

The chain couples TRBV7-9 to TRBJ2-7; weak D call: TRBD1 (5 bases). The CDR3 sequence is 15 residues long. V gave up 4 bases and J gave up 3 bases, with 16 bases separating them. Germline lookup yields CDR1 SEHNR and CDR2 FQNEAQ (reference sequence). The CDR3 DNA sequence: TGTGCCAGCAGCTCAGGGCACAATTCATTCTACGAGCAGTACTTC. The encoded protein is CASSSGHNSFYEQYF.

This clone has just a few counts. The chain links TRBV5-8 to TRBJ1-5; D remains unclear. CDR3 size: 14 residues. Trimming stripped 7 bases from V and 4 bases from J, with 15 bases between. CDR1 SGHTS and CDR2 YDEGEE come from the germline V gene. The chain's CDR3 is CASSRRGKNQPQHF. The CDR3 bases are TGTGCCAGCTCAAGGAGAGGGAAGAATCAGCCCCAGCATTTT.

The chain is built from TRBV5-1 and TRBJ2-5; 8 bases line up with TRBD2. The CDR3 is made up of 21 amino acids. V dropped 4 bases and J dropped 0; count of bases not matched to a gene: 23. The germline V gene encodes CDR1 SGHRS and CDR2 YFSETQ. Here the CDR3 reads CASSQHHSGTRPTTDQETQYF. The CDR3 DNA reads TGCGCCAGCAGCCAACATCATAGCGGGACGAGACCTACTACAGACCAAGAGACCCAGTACTTC.

The CDR3 sequence is CASSNQTGSYEQYF. CDR3 DNA sequence: TGTGCCAGCAGCAACCAGACTGGATCCTACGAGCAGTACTTC. V and J are TRBV7-9 and TRBJ2-7; D not certain. Germline V gene data show CDR1 as SEHNR and CDR2 as FQNEAQ (reference sequence). The CDR3 sequence is 14 residues long. Trimming left V 5 bases short and J 1 base short, with 12 bases between.

CDR3 bases: TGTGCCAGCAGTTTGCAGGGGGCCTACGAGCAGTACTTC. Translated, it gives CASSLQGAYEQYF. The chain links TRBV28 to TRBJ2-7; 7 bases line up with TRBD1. The CDR3 contains 13 residues. From germline, CDR1 is MDHEN and CDR2 SYDVKM. Trimming removed 3 bases from V and 2 bases from J; junction bases left unmatched: 1.